These T cell receptor beta chains were read from a single sample in a study of cytomegalovirus exposure and HLA in healthy donors. Profiled with immunoSEQ multiplex PCR; TCRdb holds only in-frame clones, not every one. The data show about 110,000 clones, roughly 85% seen once. Sequenced material: PBMCs. Source of these receptors: a woman aged 40 to 50 in good health and CMV-seronegative. CDR3s include the opening cysteine and the closing phenylalanine or tryptophan. Each record gives: clone size, J gene, D gene, V gene, CDR3 DNA, CDR3 protein. A D gene is named only where the DNA matches it firmly. Clone sizes are given selectively: once, few, many, or a class where the clone is expanded.

. TRBJ2-7 . TRBV19 TGTGCCAGTAGTATAGGTGGCGGGAACTACGAGCAGTACTTC CASSIGGGNYEQYF
. TRBJ1-6 . TRBV28 TGTGCCAGCAGTTACGGGGGGGCAGGGGTTGATTCACCCCTCCACTTT CASSYGGAGVDSPLHF
once TRBJ2-1 . TRBV20-1 TGCAGTGCGAGCCCCCGTAATGAGCAGTTCTTC CSASPRNEQFF
. TRBJ2-4 . TRBV11-2 TGTGCCAGCAGCTCACGAGAGGGTAAAAACATTCAGTACTTC CASSSREGKNIQYF
. TRBJ1-5 . TRBV11-2 TGTGCCAGCACCTTGGCACCGGGTCAGCCCCAGCATTTT CASTLAPGQPQHF
. TRBJ1-2 . TRBV11-2 TGTGCCAGCAGCTTAGGAAGCGCGGAGATCGGCTACACCTTC CASSLGSAEIGYTF
few TRBJ1-1 TRBD1 TRBV5-1 TGCGCCAGCAGCTTGGAAGGGACAGGGACGTGGGGCACTGAAGCTTTCTTT CASSLEGTGTWGTEAFF
. TRBJ2-6 . TRBV29-1 TGCAGCGTCCTACAGGGTGCTGGGGCCAACGTCCTGACTTTC CSVLQGAGANVLTF
once TRBJ2-5 . TRBV19 TGTGCCAGTAGTACCCTCTCCAGCGTCGAGACCCAGTACTTC CASSTLSSVETQYF
. TRBJ1-1 TRBD1 TRBV30 TGTGCCTGGAGTGTAACAGGGGGCACTGAAGCTTTCTTT CAWSVTGGTEAFF
. TRBJ1-2 . TRBV19 TGTGCCAGTATCCCTAAAGGGAGTGGGAACTATGGCTACACCTTC CASIPKGSGNYGYTF
. TRBJ1-1 . TRBV11-3 TGTGCCAGCAGCTTAGTGGGTAACGGGAAAGCTTTCTTT CASSLVGNGKAFF
. TRBJ1-3 TRBD1 TRBV2 TGTGCCAGCAGTAGAACAGGGGCCTCTGGAAACACCATATATTTT CASSRTGASGNTIYF
. TRBJ2-7 TRBD2 TRBV9 TGTGCCAGCAGTTTAGCGGGGGGGCCTTACGAGCAGTACTTC CASSLAGGPYEQYF
. TRBJ1-6 TRBD1 TRBV2 TGTGCCAGCAGTGAAGCGGGGACAGGGTCCTATAATTCACCCCTCCACTTT CASSEAGTGSYNSPLHF
. TRBJ2-7 . TRBV19 TGTGCCAGTAGTATCGACAGGAACTCCTACGAGCAGTACTTC CASSIDRNSYEQYF
. TRBJ1-4 . TRBV5-8 TGTGCCAGCAGCTTGGCTGTTTTT CASSLAVF
. TRBJ1-1 . TRBV27 TGTGCCAGCAGTTTCTCGCCAGGGGACACTGAAGCTTTCTTT CASSFSPGDTEAFF
. TRBJ2-5 . TRBV5-6 TGTGCCAGCAGCTCGGGGGTTACGAAGACCCAGTACTTC CASSSGVTKTQYF
. TRBJ1-5 TRBD1 TRBV4-3 TGCGCCAGCAGCCAGCAGACAGGGGCCGGCCAGCCCCAGCATTTT CASSQQTGAGQPQHF
. TRBJ1-6 TRBD1 TRBV2 TGTGCCAGCTTCCGGGACAGGAATTCACCCCTCCACTTT CASFRDRNSPLHF
. TRBJ2-3 . TRBV5-1 TGCGCCAGCAGCTCCGGAGGTTTCACGACAGATACGCAGTATTTT CASSSGGFTTDTQYF
. TRBJ2-7 TRBD1 TRBV6-5 TGTGCCAGCAGTTCGGGACAGCCCTACGAGCAGTACTTC CASSSGQPYEQYF
. TRBJ1-1 . TRBV14 TGTGCCAGCAGCCAAGGTAGAACAGGGCCGGCTGAAGCTTTCTTT CASSQGRTGPAEAFF
. TRBJ2-7 TRBD2 TRBV7-7 TGTGCCAGCAGCTTAGGGGGACTAGCGGAACGAGGCGGATCCTACGAGCAGTACTTC CASSLGGLAERGGSYEQYF
. TRBJ1-2 . TRBV4-3 TGCGCCAGCAGCCAAGAAGGGGGATCCTACTATGGCTACACCTTC CASSQEGGSYYGYTF
. TRBJ2-1 TRBD1 TRBV14 TGTGCCAGCAGCCAATTGGACAGGGAATTCCTCTCCTACAATGAGCAGTTCTTC CASSQLDREFLSYNEQFF
. TRBJ2-7 TRBD2 TRBV6-5 TGTGCCAGCACGAAGCGGGGGGGCACCTACGAGCAGTACTTC CASTKRGGTYEQYF
. TRBJ2-1 TRBD1 TRBV7-2 TGTGCCAGCACCTTGACAGGGAGCTCCTACAATGAGCAGTTCTTC CASTLTGSSYNEQFF
. TRBJ1-2 . TRBV7-2 TGTGCCAGCAGCTTACGGAGTCCTAACTATGGCTACACCTTC CASSLRSPNYGYTF
. TRBJ1-2 . TRBV4-1 TGCGCCAGCAGCCAATACAGAGAAAACTATGGCTACACCTTC CASSQYRENYGYTF
. TRBJ2-7 . TRBV30 TGTGCCTCTAATGATGATTCGAACTACGAGCAGTACTTC CASNDDSNYEQYF
. TRBJ2-1 TRBD1 TRBV28 TGTGCCAGCAGTTCCGGGACAGGTTCCTCCTACAATGAGCAGTTCTTC CASSSGTGSSYNEQFF
. TRBJ2-7 TRBD2 TRBV7-9 TGTGCCAGTCAGCGGGAGACGAACTACGAGCAGTACTTC CASQRETNYEQYF
. TRBJ2-7 . TRBV19 TGTGCCAGTAGTATAAGGTCCGGAGGGGGCCCCTACGAGCAGTACTTC CASSIRSGGGPYEQYF
. TRBJ2-3 . TRBV28 TGTGCCAGCAGTTTATTTCTAGCTATGTCTGCAGATACGCAGTATTTT CASSLFLAMSADTQYF